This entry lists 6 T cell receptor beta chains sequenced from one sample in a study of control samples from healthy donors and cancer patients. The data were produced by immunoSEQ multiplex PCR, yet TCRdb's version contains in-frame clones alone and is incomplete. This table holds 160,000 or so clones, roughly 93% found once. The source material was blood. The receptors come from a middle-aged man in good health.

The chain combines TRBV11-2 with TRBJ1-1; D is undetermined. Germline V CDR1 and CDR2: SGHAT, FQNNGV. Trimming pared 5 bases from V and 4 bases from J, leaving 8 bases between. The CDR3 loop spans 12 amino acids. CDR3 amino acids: CASSALGTEAFF. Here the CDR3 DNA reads TGTGCCAGCAGCGCATTGGGCACTGAAGCTTTCTTT.

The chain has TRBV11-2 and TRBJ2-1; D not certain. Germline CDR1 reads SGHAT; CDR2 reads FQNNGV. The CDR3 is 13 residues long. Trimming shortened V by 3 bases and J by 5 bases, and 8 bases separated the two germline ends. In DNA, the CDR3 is TGTGCCAGCAGCTTTTCAAGGAACAATGAGCAGTTCTTC. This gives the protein CASSFSRNNEQFF.

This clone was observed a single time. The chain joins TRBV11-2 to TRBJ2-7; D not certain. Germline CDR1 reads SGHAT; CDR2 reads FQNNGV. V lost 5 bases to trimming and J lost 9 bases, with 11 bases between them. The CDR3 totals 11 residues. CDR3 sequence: CASSPSARQYF. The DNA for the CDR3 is TGTGCCAGCAGCCCCTCGGCGAGGCAGTACTTC.

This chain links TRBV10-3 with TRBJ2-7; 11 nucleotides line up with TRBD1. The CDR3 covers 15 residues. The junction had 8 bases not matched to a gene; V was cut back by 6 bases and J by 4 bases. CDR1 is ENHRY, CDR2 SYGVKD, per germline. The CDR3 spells CAIRAGTGGSYEQYF. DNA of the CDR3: TGTGCCATCAGAGCCGGGACAGGGGGTTCTTACGAGCAGTACTTC.

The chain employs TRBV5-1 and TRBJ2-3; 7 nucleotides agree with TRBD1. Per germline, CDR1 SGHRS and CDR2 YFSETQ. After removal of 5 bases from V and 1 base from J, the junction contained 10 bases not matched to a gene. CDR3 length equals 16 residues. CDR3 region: CASSSLTGKGTDTQYF. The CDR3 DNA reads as TGCGCCAGCAGTTCATTGACAGGGAAAGGCACAGATACGCAGTATTTT.

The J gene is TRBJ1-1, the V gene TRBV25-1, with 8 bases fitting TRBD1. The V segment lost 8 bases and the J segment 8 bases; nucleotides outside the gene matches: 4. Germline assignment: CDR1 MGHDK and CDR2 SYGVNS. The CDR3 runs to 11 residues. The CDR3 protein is CASSRTGEAFF. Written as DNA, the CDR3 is TGTGCCAGCTCTCGGACAGGGGAAGCTTTCTTT. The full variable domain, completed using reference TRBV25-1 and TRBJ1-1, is EADIYQTPRYLVIGTGKKITLECSQTMGHDKMYWYQQDPGMELHLIHYSYGVNSTEKGDLSSESTVSRIRTEHFPLTLESARPSHTSQYLCASSRTGEAFFGQGTRLTVV.